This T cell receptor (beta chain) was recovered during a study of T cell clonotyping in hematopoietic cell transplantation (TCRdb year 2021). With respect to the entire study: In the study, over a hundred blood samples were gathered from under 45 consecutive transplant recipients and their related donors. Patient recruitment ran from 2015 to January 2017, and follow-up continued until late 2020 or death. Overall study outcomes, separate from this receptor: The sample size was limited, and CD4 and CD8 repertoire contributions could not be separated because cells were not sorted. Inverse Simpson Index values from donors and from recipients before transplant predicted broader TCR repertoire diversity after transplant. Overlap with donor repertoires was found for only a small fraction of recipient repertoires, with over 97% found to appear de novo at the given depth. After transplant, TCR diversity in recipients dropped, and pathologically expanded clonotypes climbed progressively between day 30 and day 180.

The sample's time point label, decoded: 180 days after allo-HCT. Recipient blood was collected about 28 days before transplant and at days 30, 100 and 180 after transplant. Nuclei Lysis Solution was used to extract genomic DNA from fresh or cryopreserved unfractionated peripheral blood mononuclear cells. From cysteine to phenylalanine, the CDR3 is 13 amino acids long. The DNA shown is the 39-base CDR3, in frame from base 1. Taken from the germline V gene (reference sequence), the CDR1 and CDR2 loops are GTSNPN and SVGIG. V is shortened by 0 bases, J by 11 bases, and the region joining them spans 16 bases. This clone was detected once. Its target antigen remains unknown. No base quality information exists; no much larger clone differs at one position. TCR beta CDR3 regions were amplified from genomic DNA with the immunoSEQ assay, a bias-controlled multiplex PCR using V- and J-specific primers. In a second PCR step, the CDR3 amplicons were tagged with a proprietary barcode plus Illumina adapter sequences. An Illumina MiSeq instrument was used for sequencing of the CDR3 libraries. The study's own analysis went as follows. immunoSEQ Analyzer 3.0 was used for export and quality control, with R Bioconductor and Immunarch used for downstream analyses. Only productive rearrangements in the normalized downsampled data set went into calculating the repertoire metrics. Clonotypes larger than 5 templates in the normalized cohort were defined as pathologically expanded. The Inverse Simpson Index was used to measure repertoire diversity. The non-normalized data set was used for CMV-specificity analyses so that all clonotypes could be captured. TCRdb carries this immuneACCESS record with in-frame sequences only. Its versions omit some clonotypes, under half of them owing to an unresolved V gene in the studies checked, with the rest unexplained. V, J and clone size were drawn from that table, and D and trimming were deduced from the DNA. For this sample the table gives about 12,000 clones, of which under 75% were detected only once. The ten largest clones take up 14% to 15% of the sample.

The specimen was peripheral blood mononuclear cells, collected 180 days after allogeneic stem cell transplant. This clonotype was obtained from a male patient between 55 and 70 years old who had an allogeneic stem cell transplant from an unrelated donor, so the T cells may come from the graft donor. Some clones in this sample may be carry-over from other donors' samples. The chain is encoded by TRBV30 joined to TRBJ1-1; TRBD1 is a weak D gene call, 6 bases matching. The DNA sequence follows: TGTGCCTGGAGTGTAGCAGGGGCAGGAGGGGCTTTCTTT. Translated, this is CAWSVAGAGGAFF.